The next 6 T cell receptor beta chains were all read from a single sample in a study of identical twins (dated by TCRdb to 2016 to 2017). The library was produced with 5' RACE. TCRdb names Illumina HiSeq 2000 as the instrument used. TCRdb redid the processing of the public reads, applying fastp at Q25 and MiXCR, and retained in-frame beta chains. Each CDR3 protein appears once, grouped with its most common genes and DNA. The sample profile shows hundreds of thousands of distinct CDR3 sequences; approximately 13% of them were found once. Around 1.6% of the sample lies in the top ten. The sample was also reused in another study, on yellow fever vaccine responses in identical twins.

Sequencing input: PBMCs. The receptors originated from a woman aged 18-35 years in good health.

V is TRBV6-1 and J is TRBJ2-7; D unclear. Deletions cut 5 bases from V and 0 bases from J, with 14 bases between. In germline, CDR1 is MNHNS, CDR2 SASEGT. The CDR3 contains 15 residues. The CDR3 spells CASSPRGPTSYEQYF. CDR3 nucleotides: TGTGCCAGCAGTCCACGCGGCCCTACCTCCTACGAGCAGTACTTC.

The table lists this clonotype with a few counts. The J gene is TRBJ1-3, the V gene TRBV12-3 or TRBV12-4, with no clear D. Trimming cost V 5 bases and J 1 base, with 15 bases left between them. The CDR3 has 16 residues. The CDR3 sequence is CASSPPGPSSGNTIYF. CDR3 nucleotides: TGTGCCAGCAGTCCCCCGGGCCCTTCATCTGGAAACACCATATATTTT.

The chain carries TRBV12-3 or TRBV12-4 and TRBJ2-1; D ambiguous. CDR3 length equals 15 residues. V lost 2 bases, J lost 6 bases, and 14 bases lay in between. The DNA of the CDR3 is TGTGCCAGCAGTTTATTGGTTGCGAAAGGCAATGAGCAGTTCTTC. Translated: CASSLLVAKGNEQFF.

The chain employs TRBV20-1 and TRBJ2-7; 11 bases match TRBD2. The CDR3 has 16 amino acids. J lost 5 bases, V lost 3 bases, and 12 bases had no gene match. Germline V gene sequence: CDR1 DFQATT, CDR2 SNEGSKA (reference sequence). CDR3 DNA: TGCAGTGCTAGTTGGTCTTTTGGGACTAGCGGAAACGAGCAGTACTTC. Its translation is CSASWSFGTSGNEQYF.

The rearrangement joins TRBV20-1 to TRBJ2-1; 9 nucleotides line up with TRBD2. This CDR3 has 16 amino acids. The J segment lost 4 bases and the V segment lost 0 bases, leaving 7 bases of the junction unmatched. Germline CDR1 reads DFQATT; CDR2 reads SNEGSKA (reference sequence). The CDR3 region has the DNA TGCAGTGCTAGAGATGAGTGGCTAGCGGGGTACAATGAGCAGTTCTTC. Its translation is CSARDEWLAGYNEQFF.

In its sample, this clonotype was seen a few times. The chain joins TRBV3-1 to TRBJ2-1, with TRBD2 as a possible D gene (5 bases). Trimming removed 4 bases from V and 9 bases from J, with 10 bases in between. This CDR3 has 12 residues. CDR1 is LGHDT and CDR2 is YNNKEL in the germline V gene (reference sequence). CDR3 DNA sequence: TGTGCCAGCAGCCCCCACGGGGTTGAGCAGTTCTTC. Protein product: CASSPHGVEQFF.